These 23 T cell receptor beta chains were all obtained from the same sample, sequenced in a study of shared clonotypes between healthy human individuals. Using immunoSEQ multiplex PCR, the repertoire was profiled, and TCRdb retains in-frame clones only, with some absent. The sample includes approximately 2,000,000 clones, 80% to 95% of them seen just once. The sequenced material came from naive CD4+ T cells from PBMCs. Subset denoted: CD45RA+ positively selected. These receptors were obtained from a man younger than 35 in good health. Some clones in this sample may be carry-over from other donors' samples.

This clone was recorded once. Distinct nucleotide sequences in the sample also encode this CDR3. This rearrangement joins TRBV5-1 to TRBJ1-1; maybe TRBD1 (5 bases). Trimming removed 2 bases from V and 1 base from J, with 12 bases in between. This CDR3 contains 15 residues. The germline gives CDR1 SGHRS, CDR2 YFSETQ. In nucleotides, the CDR3 is TGCGCCAGCAGCTTTTCAACGGGGCCGAACACTGAAGCTTTCTTT. Amino acid sequence: CASSFSTGPNTEAFF.

The genes are TRBV10-3 and TRBJ1-2; 7 bases agree with TRBD1. Germline assignment: CDR1 ENHRY and CDR2 SYGVKD. Trimming removed 3 bases from V and 14 bases from J; junction bases left unmatched: 12. The CDR3 sequence is 13 residues long. CDR3 nucleotide sequence: TGTGCCATCAGTGAAGGGGGCTCCTCCTCACGGACCTTC. It translates to CAISEGGSSSRTF.

V and J are TRBV6-5 and TRBJ2-7; 8 bases are a match to TRBD2. The germline gives CDR1 MNHEY, CDR2 SVGAGI. This CDR3 has 14 amino acids. Trimming took 7 bases from V and 2 from J; bases not matched to a gene: 7. The CDR3 is CASNPSGSTYEQYF. DNA for the CDR3: TGTGCCAGCAACCCTAGCGGGTCAACCTACGAGCAGTACTTC.

V is TRBV20-1 and J is TRBJ2-3, with D uncertain. Germline CDR1 and CDR2: DFQATT and SNEGSKA (reference sequence). The CDR3 length is 11 residues. The germline V and J ends were trimmed by 6 bases and 6 bases, with 10 bases remaining between them. This chain's CDR3 is CSAIVSDTQYF. CDR3 coding DNA: TGCAGTGCAATTGTTTCGGATACGCAGTATTTT.

The rearrangement joins TRBV18 to TRBJ1-3; D not certain. V was cut by 4 bases and J by 1 base, with 11 bases left in between. CDR1 KGHSH and CDR2 LQKENI come from the germline V gene. This CDR3 comprises 15 residues. This CDR3 reads CASSREAVSGNTIYF. The CDR3 DNA follows: TGTGCCAGCTCACGGGAGGCGGTTTCTGGAAACACCATATATTTT.

The genes are TRBV5-5 and TRBJ2-7, with D uncertain. V lost 0 bases and J 6 bases, leaving 10 bases between the germline ends. CDR3 length: 13 amino acids. CDR1 and CDR2 (germline): SGHKS, YYEKEE (reference sequence). CDR3 coding DNA: TGTGCCAGCAGCTTGGTTACCCTGGGCGAGCAGTACTTC. Amino acids: CASSLVTLGEQYF.

The chain recombines TRBV30 with TRBJ2-3, with D perhaps TRBD1 or TRBD2 (6 bases each). Per germline, CDR1 GTSNPN and CDR2 SVGIG (reference sequence). Deletions cut 2 bases from V and 4 bases from J, with 16 bases between. CDR3 length: 15 amino acids. The CDR3 protein is CAWSPTLAGADTQYF. CDR3 nucleotides: TGTGCCTGGAGTCCCACACTAGCAGGGGCAGATACGCAGTATTTT.

This chain joins TRBV15 and TRBJ2-5; D is perhaps TRBD1 (5 bases). The CDR3 covers 12 residues. The germline CDR1 and CDR2 sequences are LNHNV and YYDKDF (reference sequence). V lost 3 bases, J lost 7 bases, and 9 bases lay in between. The CDR3 DNA is TGTGCCACCAGCAGGGGCAGGGTGACCCAGTACTTC. Translation gives CATSRGRVTQYF.

The chain is built from TRBV11-1 and TRBJ1-1; the D is unclear. V was cut by 5 bases and J by 0 bases, with 10 bases left in between. Germline-derived CDR1 and CDR2 are SGHAT and FQDESV (reference sequence). CDR3 length equals 14 residues. CDR3 region: CASSTPGLNTEAFF. DNA for the CDR3: TGTGCCAGCAGCACTCCCGGACTGAACACTGAAGCTTTCTTT. Combining the CDR3 with reference TRBV11-1 and TRBJ1-1 gives the whole variable domain EAEVAQSPRYKITEKSQAVAFWCDPISGHATLYWYRQILGQGPELLVQFQDESVVDDSQLPKDRFSAERLKGVDSTLKIQPAELGDSAMYLCASSTPGLNTEAFFGQGTRLTVV.

The gene calls are TRBV10-1 and TRBJ2-3; 9 nucleotides line up with TRBD1. V shed 5 bases and J 4 bases; nucleotides not matched to a gene: 4. This CDR3 is 14 amino acids long. CDR1 and CDR2 from the germline V gene are WNHNN and SYGVQD (reference sequence). As DNA, the CDR3 is TGCGCCAGCAGTAGGGGACAGGGCCCAGATACGCAGTATTTT. This encodes CASSRGQGPDTQYF.

This clone was observed a handful of times. The genes are TRBV29-1 and TRBJ1-1; the D is unclear. This CDR3 has 11 amino acids. Germline V CDR1 and CDR2: SQVTM, ANQGSEA. Deletions cut 7 bases from V and 5 bases from J, with 11 bases between. The CDR3 DNA follows: TGCAGCGCGGCAACTATAACTGAAGCTTTCTTT. This translates into CSAATITEAFF.

This chain uses TRBV27 with TRBJ2-1; 8 bases map to TRBD2. The V and J ends lost 1 base and 6 bases, in that order; junction bases with no gene match: 5. The CDR3 extends over 15 amino acids. Germline values: CDR1 MNHEY, CDR2 SMNVEV (reference sequence). The DNA for the CDR3 is TGTGCCAGCAGTTTATGGACTAGCTCCCCCAATGAGCAGTTCTTC. Residues: CASSLWTSSPNEQFF.

The J gene is TRBJ2-3, the V gene TRBV9; maybe TRBD2 (5 bases). V was clipped by 7 bases and J by 8 bases, with 20 bases between them. This CDR3 comprises 14 residues. The germline V gene encodes CDR1 SGDLS and CDR2 YYNGEE. This CDR3 is CASSQTPRGGTQYF. CDR3 bases: TGTGCCAGCTCTCAAACTCCCCGGGGTGGTACGCAGTATTTT.

This clone was detected once. Other DNA sequences in this specimen translate into the identical CDR3. The chain is built from TRBV7-2 and TRBJ1-1; no reliable D call. This CDR3 contains 15 residues. Germline V gives CDR1 SGHTA, CDR2 FQGNSA. Trimming removed 0 bases at V and 1 base at J, with 9 bases between. In nucleotides, the CDR3 is TGTGCCAGCAGCTTAGCGGGCGGTCGGAACACTGAAGCTTTCTTT. Translation gives CASSLAGGRNTEAFF.

The rearrangement links TRBV30 to TRBJ2-5; no clear D. V was cut by 4 bases and J by 4 bases, with 10 bases left in between. The CDR3 runs to 12 residues. From germline, CDR1 is GTSNPN and CDR2 SVGIG (reference sequence). DNA for the CDR3: TGTGCCTGGACGGCGGTACCAGAGACCCAGTACTTC. This codes for CAWTAVPETQYF.

The rearrangement uses TRBV5-1 and TRBJ2-5; possibly TRBD1 or TRBD2 for D (6 bases each). The CDR3 is made up of 15 amino acids. Per germline, CDR1 SGHRS and CDR2 YFSETQ. V was trimmed by 4 bases and J by 1 base, leaving 14 bases between them. The CDR3 DNA reads as TGCGCCAGCAGCGGGGGCGGGGCAGGCCAAGAGACCCAGTACTTC. Protein: CASSGGGAGQETQYF.

V gene TRBV5-1 combines with J gene TRBJ2-5; D might be TRBD1 or TRBD2, each matching 5 bases. The CDR3 length is 15 residues. V shed 2 bases and J shed 5 bases, with 16 bases lying between them. Germline V gene sequence: CDR1 SGHRS, CDR2 YFSETQ. The CDR3 coding sequence is TGCGCCAGCAGCTTATCCGGGACCTTAACCGAGACCCAGTACTTC. This gives the protein CASSLSGTLTETQYF.

The chain employs TRBV29-1 and TRBJ2-6; possible D gene TRBD2, 6 bases. Germline V gives CDR1 SQVTM, CDR2 ANQGSEA. This CDR3 spans 14 amino acids. The V end lost 7 bases, the J end lost 4 bases, and 14 bases lay between the germline ends. CDR3 protein: CSARLVSGANVLTF. For the CDR3, the DNA is TGCAGCGCCCGACTAGTTTCCGGGGCCAACGTCCTGACTTTC.

This chain joins TRBV5-1 and TRBJ2-3; D not resolved. V lost 5 bases and J lost 0, with 7 bases in between. The germline gives CDR1 SGHRS, CDR2 YFSETQ. The CDR3 covers 13 residues. This CDR3 reads CASRATSTDTQYF. CDR3 sequence (DNA): TGCGCCAGCAGGGCAACTAGCACAGATACGCAGTATTTT.

This rearrangement joins TRBV11-3 to TRBJ2-1; 8 nucleotides agree with TRBD2. The CDR3 contains 14 residues. The V gene end was trimmed by 5 bases and the J gene end by 6 bases; junction bases not matched to a gene: 6. CDR1 is SGHNT, CDR2 YENEEA, per germline. The CDR3 sequence: CASSQRTSRNEQFF. The CDR3 bases are TGTGCCAGCAGCCAGAGGACTAGCCGCAATGAGCAGTTCTTC.

As to this clone: Within the sample, other DNA sequences also encode this same CDR3. The chain employs TRBV11-2 and TRBJ2-3; possibly TRBD2 for D (6 bases). The V gene's germline CDR1 is SGHAT and CDR2 FQNNGV. There are 13 residues in the CDR3. Trimming removed 4 bases from V and 2 bases from J, with 7 bases in between. As DNA, the CDR3 is TGTGCCAGCAGCTCGGGAGTCACAGATACGCAGTATTTT. It yields the protein CASSSGVTDTQYF. Looking up the rest from reference TRBV11-2 and TRBJ2-3 gives the full variable domain: EAGVAQSPRYKIIEKRQSVAFWCNPISGHATLYWYQQILGQGPKLLIQFQNNGVVDDSQLPKDRFSAERLKGVDSTLKIQPAKLEDSAVYLCASSSGVTDTQYFGPGTRLTVL.

The chain couples TRBV11-3 to TRBJ2-1; a possible D gene is TRBD2 (7 bases). Trimming took off 3 bases at V and 0 bases at J, with 12 bases between the two ends. The CDR3 spans 16 residues. The germline V gene encodes CDR1 SGHNT and CDR2 YENEEA. The CDR3: CASSFGGASSYNEQFF. The CDR3 nucleotides read TGTGCCAGCAGCTTTGGGGGGGCGAGCTCCTACAATGAGCAGTTCTTC.

The genes are TRBV7-2 and TRBJ1-1, with no clear D. This CDR3 comprises 15 residues. Germline V gene sequence: CDR1 SGHTA, CDR2 FQGNSA. Trimming removed 3 bases from V and 0 bases from J, with 11 bases in between. The CDR3: CASSLGRSMNTEAFF. CDR3 DNA: TGTGCCAGCAGCTTGGGCAGATCCATGAACACTGAAGCTTTCTTT.